One T cell receptor (beta chain) is described in this entry. Its antigen is not known. Germline loops: CDR1 SGHRS, CDR2 YFSETQ. The CDR3 length is 16 residues. The junction had 7 bases not matched to a gene; V was cut back by 2 bases and J by 2 bases. These data come from a study of long-term antiretroviral therapy in people with HIV. Study conclusions and caveats: Pre-ART-expanded clones dominated the repertoire at all time points. Subsequent to ART, diversity was augmented yet persisted below that of transplant donor controls. ART adherence, viral resistance and therapy changes went undocumented. The blood, collected between about 2004 and 2018, was possibly taken under older ART regimens.

Version v3.0 of the immunoSEQ assay ran at survey level. Data came from immunoSEQ multiplex PCR; TCRdb stores just in-frame clones and leaves some out. The table lists roughly 18,000 clones, roughly nine tenths of them singletons. This chain joins TRBV5-1 and TRBJ2-3, with TRBD2 identical over 8 bases. The TCR was taken from a man aged 50-59 years with HIV. Sequenced material: unsorted PBMCs, taken 3 years after starting antiretroviral therapy. The CDR3 DNA is TGCGCCAGCAGCTTCAAAGCGGGGGATATCACAGATACGCAGTATTTT. This encodes CASSFKAGDITDTQYF.